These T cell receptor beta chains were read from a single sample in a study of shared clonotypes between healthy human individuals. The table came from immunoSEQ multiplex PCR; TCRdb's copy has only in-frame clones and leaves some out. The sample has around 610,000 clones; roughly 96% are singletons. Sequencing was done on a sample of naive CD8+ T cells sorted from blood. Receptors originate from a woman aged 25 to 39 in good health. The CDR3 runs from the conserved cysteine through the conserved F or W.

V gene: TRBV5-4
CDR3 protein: CASIGDTGELFF

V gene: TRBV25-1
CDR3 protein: CASSDTPPGELFF

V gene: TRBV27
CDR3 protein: CASSSPGEQYF

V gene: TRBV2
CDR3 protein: CASSVGGASFYGYTF

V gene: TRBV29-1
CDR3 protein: CSVVGTVNEQFF

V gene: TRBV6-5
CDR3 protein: CASSYTGEDYGYTF

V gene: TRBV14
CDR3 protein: CASSHRTGSSYEQYF

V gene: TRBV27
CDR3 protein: CASSTSDSYEQYF

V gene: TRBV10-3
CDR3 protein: CAISDGLSGAYTF

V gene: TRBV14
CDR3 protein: CASSPWYNEQFF

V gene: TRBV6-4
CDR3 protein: CARRRDAPDTQYF

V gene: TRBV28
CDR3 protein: CASSFPIGMGLFSAEAFF

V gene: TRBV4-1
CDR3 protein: CASSSGLAGGLNEQFF

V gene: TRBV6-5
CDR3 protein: CASSLGTENTEAFF

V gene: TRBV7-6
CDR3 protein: CASSSRSYEQYF

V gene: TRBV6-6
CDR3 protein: CASSYTGVGEETQYF

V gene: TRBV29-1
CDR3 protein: CSVEMEGRVGETQYF

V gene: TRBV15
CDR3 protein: CATSRREKITDTQYF

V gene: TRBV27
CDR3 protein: CASSLRGAGELFF

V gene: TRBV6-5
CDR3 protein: CASSLRLAGVGELFF

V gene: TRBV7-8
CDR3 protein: CASSLLVARPGDEQYF

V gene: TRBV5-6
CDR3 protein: CASSPPRRQETQYF

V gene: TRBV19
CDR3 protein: CATSPGLAGDTGELFF

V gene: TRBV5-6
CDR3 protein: CASREKPGQGAYGYTF

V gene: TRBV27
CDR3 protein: CASTPTGVRSYEQYF

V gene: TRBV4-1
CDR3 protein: CASSQGGTAGGQPQHF

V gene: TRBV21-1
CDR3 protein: CASSIRDLIFYEQYF

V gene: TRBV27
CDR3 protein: CASRYSYYNEQFF

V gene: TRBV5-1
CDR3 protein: CASSLLWQGAYEQYF

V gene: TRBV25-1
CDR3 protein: CASSEWDRAGELFF

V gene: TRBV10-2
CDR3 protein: CASSDGGRPAYNEQFF

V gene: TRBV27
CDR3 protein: CASSAQVAGGEKLFF

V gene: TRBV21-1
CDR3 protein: CASSRAAYGYTF

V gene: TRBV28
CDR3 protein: CASREFRDKLTDTQYF

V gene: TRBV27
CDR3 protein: CASSFSRGNEQFF

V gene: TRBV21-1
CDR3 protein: CASSKFGLRDEPLYEQYF

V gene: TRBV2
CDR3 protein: CASSDRVASGELFF

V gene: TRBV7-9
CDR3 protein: CASRTGEETQYF

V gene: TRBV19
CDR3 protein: CASSLQPGNQPQHF

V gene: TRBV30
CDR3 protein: CAWSEIGSNQPQHF

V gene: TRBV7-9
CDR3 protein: CASRTGPTYEQYF

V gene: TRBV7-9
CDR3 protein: CASSLALMDYGYTF

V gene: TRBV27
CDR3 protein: CASSFGTSSYEQYF

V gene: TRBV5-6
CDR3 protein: CASSPFGTGIRTQYF

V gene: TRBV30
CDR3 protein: CAWSVVASGIPANEQFF

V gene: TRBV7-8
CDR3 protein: CASSYTNDNEQFF

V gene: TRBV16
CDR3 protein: CASSHPLTGGQPQHF

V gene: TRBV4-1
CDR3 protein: CASRVDSASYNEQFF

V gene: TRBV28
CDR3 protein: CASSLVRVRLAVNTGELFF

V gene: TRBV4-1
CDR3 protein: CASSLGQSEEKLFF